There are a few counts of the clone carrying this T cell receptor beta chain. Its antigen is not known. Trimming removed 5 bases from V and 7 bases from J; junction bases left unmatched: 8. The CDR3 contains 15 residues. The V gene's germline CDR1 is SGDLS and CDR2 YYNGEE. This specimen belongs to a study of T cell repertoires in cytomegalovirus infection. Whole-study context: Both CMV infection and a matching HLA type were indicated by public TCR beta signatures.

TCRdb processed the reads anew with MiXCR; each CDR3 protein has one entry. This sample has around 900,000 distinct CDR3 sequences, with roughly a third found just once. The genes are TRBV9 and TRBJ2-1, with TRBD2 matching 11 bases. The sequencing here drew on cultured CD8+ T cells from PBMCs, taken from culture after CMV antigen stimulation. This sequence originates from a human donor in good health (CMV status not recorded). Some clones in this sample may be carry-over from other donors' samples. The DNA for the CDR3 is TGTGCCAGCAGTGTTCTAGCGGGGGGCCCGAATGAGCAGTTCTTC. It specifies CASSVLAGGPNEQFF. Supplemented by reference TRBV9 and TRBJ2-1, the full variable domain reads DSGVTQTPKHLITATGQRVTLRCSPRSGDLSVYWYQQSLDQGLQFLIQYYNGEERAKGNILERFSAQQFPDLHSELNLSSLELGDSALYFCASSVLAGGPNEQFFGPGTRLTVL.